This T cell receptor (beta chain) was identified during a study of cytomegalovirus exposure and HLA in healthy donors. The study's findings and limits: Subsequent analysis of the 100 to 150 validation repertoires found a tendency for first-cohort TCR clusters to co-occur. Confirmation in vitro established that three CMV-associated chains were specific for CMV antigens. Despite most TCR sequences being rare, some public TCRs occurred in many donors.

Of note for this clone: Its specificity is unknown.

The donors were part of the validation cohort, which consisted of under 150 subjects and was separate from the first cohort of hundreds of subjects. Germline V gives CDR1 MNHEY, CDR2 SVGAGI. The CDR3 covers 12 residues. V was shortened by 7 bases and J by 2 bases, with 8 bases between the two germline ends. The table came from immunoSEQ multiplex PCR; TCRdb's copy has only in-frame clones and leaves some out. The sample includes some 120,000 clones, 85% to 90% seen only once; the top ten take 1.4% to 1.5%. This TCR was recovered from a man aged 30 to 45 in good health and CMV-seronegative. The sequenced sample was PBMCs. J is TRBJ2-5 and V is TRBV6-5, with TRBD2 as a possible D gene (6 bases). Written as DNA, the CDR3 is TGTGCCAGCATGGGACTTCAAGAGACCCAGTACTTC. Encoded protein: CASMGLQETQYF.